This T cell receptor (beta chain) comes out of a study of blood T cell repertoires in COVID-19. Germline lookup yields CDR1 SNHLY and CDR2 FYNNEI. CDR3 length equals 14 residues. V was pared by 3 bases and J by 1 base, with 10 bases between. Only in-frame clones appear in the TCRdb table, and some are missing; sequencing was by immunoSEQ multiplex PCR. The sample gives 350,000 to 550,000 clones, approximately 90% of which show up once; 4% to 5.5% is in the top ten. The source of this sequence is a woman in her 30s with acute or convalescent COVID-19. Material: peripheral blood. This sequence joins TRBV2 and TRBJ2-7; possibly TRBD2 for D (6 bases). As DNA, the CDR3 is TGTGCCAGCAGTGATGGGCGGGATTCCTACGAGCAGTACTTC. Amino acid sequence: CASSDGRDSYEQYF.